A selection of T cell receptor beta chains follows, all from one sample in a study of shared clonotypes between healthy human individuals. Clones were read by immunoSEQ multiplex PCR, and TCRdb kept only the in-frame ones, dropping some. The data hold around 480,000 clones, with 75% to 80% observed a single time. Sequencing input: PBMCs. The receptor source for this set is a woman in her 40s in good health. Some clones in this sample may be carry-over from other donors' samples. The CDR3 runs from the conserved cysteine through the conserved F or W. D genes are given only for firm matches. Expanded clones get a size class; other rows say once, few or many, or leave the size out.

cdr3_nt: TGTGCCAGCAGCTTAGCGGGGGAGACCTACGAGCAGTACTTC
cdr3_aa: CASSLAGETYEQYF
j_call: TRBJ2-7
clone_size: .
d_call: .
v_call: TRBV7-9

cdr3_nt: TGTGCCAGTAGTATCAAGGCAGGTTGGGAGACTGAAGCTTTCTTT
cdr3_aa: CASSIKAGWETEAFF
j_call: TRBJ1-1
clone_size: .
d_call: .
v_call: TRBV19

cdr3_nt: TGTGCCATCAGTGAGGGGGTCATTACTGAAGAGACCCAGTACTTC
cdr3_aa: CAISEGVITEETQYF
j_call: TRBJ2-5
clone_size: once
d_call: .
v_call: TRBV10-3

cdr3_nt: TGTGCCAGCATTCTTCAGGACAGTTCCTACGAGCAGTACTTC
cdr3_aa: CASILQDSSYEQYF
j_call: TRBJ2-7
clone_size: .
d_call: .
v_call: TRBV28

cdr3_nt: TGTGCCAGCAGCGGTGGGTGGAAAGAGACCCAGTACTTC
cdr3_aa: CASSGGWKETQYF
j_call: TRBJ2-5
clone_size: .
d_call: .
v_call: TRBV9

cdr3_nt: TGTGCCAGCAGCTCGGGACAGCTTGGAAACACCATATATTTT
cdr3_aa: CASSSGQLGNTIYF
j_call: TRBJ1-3
clone_size: .
d_call: TRBD1
v_call: TRBV7-4

cdr3_nt: TGTGCCAGCAGCTCTGGACAGCCTCAATACCCGGCCCCATATGGCTACACCTTC
cdr3_aa: CASSSGQPQYPAPYGYTF
j_call: TRBJ1-2
clone_size: few
d_call: .
v_call: TRBV21-1

cdr3_nt: TGTGCCTGGAGTGTACCTGACTCTCTTGGACAGCCCCAGCATTTT
cdr3_aa: CAWSVPDSLGQPQHF
j_call: TRBJ1-5
clone_size: once
d_call: .
v_call: TRBV30

cdr3_nt: TGTGCCAGCAGCTTAGGGGCTAACACCGGGGAGCTGTTTTTT
cdr3_aa: CASSLGANTGELFF
j_call: TRBJ2-2
clone_size: .
d_call: .
v_call: TRBV11-1

cdr3_nt: TGCGCCAGCAGCAGCCGACTAGCGGGAAGCACAGATACGCAGTATTTT
cdr3_aa: CASSSRLAGSTDTQYF
j_call: TRBJ2-3
clone_size: once
d_call: TRBD2
v_call: TRBV4-1

cdr3_nt: TGCGCCAGCAGCCAAGAGACTGGGTCAGGGCATAATTCACCCCTCCACTTT
cdr3_aa: CASSQETGSGHNSPLHF
j_call: TRBJ1-6
clone_size: .
d_call: .
v_call: TRBV4-3

cdr3_nt: TGCGCCAGCAGCTTTGGGGGAATCGAGACCCAGTACTTC
cdr3_aa: CASSFGGIETQYF
j_call: TRBJ2-5
clone_size: .
d_call: .
v_call: TRBV5-1

cdr3_nt: TGTGCCAGCAGTCCCTCAAAGCGGGAGAGTATCGGGGAGCTGTTTTTT
cdr3_aa: CASSPSKRESIGELFF
j_call: TRBJ2-2
clone_size: .
d_call: TRBD2
v_call: TRBV28

cdr3_nt: TGTGCCAGCAGTTTACCAGCGGGGAGCTACAATGAGCAGTTCTTC
cdr3_aa: CASSLPAGSYNEQFF
j_call: TRBJ2-1
clone_size: .
d_call: TRBD2
v_call: TRBV28

cdr3_nt: TGCGCCACCCGGGACAATTCCTACGAGCAGTACTTC
cdr3_aa: CATRDNSYEQYF
j_call: TRBJ2-7
clone_size: once
d_call: .
v_call: TRBV10-2

cdr3_nt: TGTGCCACCCAAGCGGGAGGGGACCCCTACAATGAGCAGTTCTTC
cdr3_aa: CATQAGGDPYNEQFF
j_call: TRBJ2-1
clone_size: once
d_call: TRBD2
v_call: TRBV6-1

cdr3_nt: TGTGCCAGCAGCCCCCTCGGGGATGGACAGGGGGATAACTATGGCTACACCTTC
cdr3_aa: CASSPLGDGQGDNYGYTF
j_call: TRBJ1-2
clone_size: once
d_call: TRBD1
v_call: TRBV7-9

cdr3_nt: TGTGCCAGCTCACCACGAGCAGGGGGCTGGGAGACCCAGTACTTC
cdr3_aa: CASSPRAGGWETQYF
j_call: TRBJ2-5
clone_size: .
d_call: TRBD1
v_call: TRBV18

cdr3_nt: TGTGCCAGCAGTGAAGTGGCGGGAGGTGGAGAGACCCAGTACTTC
cdr3_aa: CASSEVAGGGETQYF
j_call: TRBJ2-5
clone_size: .
d_call: TRBD2
v_call: TRBV6-1

cdr3_nt: TGTGCCATCAGTGACTCTCTAGCGGACAATGAGCAGTTCTTC
cdr3_aa: CAISDSLADNEQFF
j_call: TRBJ2-1
clone_size: .
d_call: TRBD2
v_call: TRBV10-3

cdr3_nt: TGCGCCAGCAGCCAAGAGGCCCCCCCCGGGGCCAACGTCCTGACTTTC
cdr3_aa: CASSQEAPPGANVLTF
j_call: TRBJ2-6
clone_size: few
d_call: .
v_call: TRBV4-3

cdr3_nt: TGTGCCAGCAGCTTGGCCGTAGCAGGGGTAGCGGGCTACACCTTC
cdr3_aa: CASSLAVAGVAGYTF
j_call: TRBJ1-2
clone_size: .
d_call: .
v_call: TRBV5-5

cdr3_nt: TGTGCCAGCTCACCCAGGTCAGGGGGGACTGAAAAACTGTTTTTT
cdr3_aa: CASSPRSGGTEKLFF
j_call: TRBJ1-4
clone_size: .
d_call: TRBD1
v_call: TRBV18

cdr3_nt: TGCGCCAGCAGCTTGCGGGAGGCGGACAATGAGCAGTTCTTC
cdr3_aa: CASSLREADNEQFF
j_call: TRBJ2-1
clone_size: .
d_call: TRBD2
v_call: TRBV5-1

cdr3_nt: TGTGCCAGCAACGAGGCAACTAATGAAAAACTGTTTTTT
cdr3_aa: CASNEATNEKLFF
j_call: TRBJ1-4
clone_size: .
d_call: .
v_call: TRBV28

cdr3_nt: TGTGCCAGCAGTTCGGGGGGGGGAGCTATTCGGCAGTTCTTC
cdr3_aa: CASSSGGGAIRQFF
j_call: TRBJ2-1
clone_size: .
d_call: TRBD2
v_call: TRBV6-5

cdr3_nt: TGTGCCAGCTCCGGGACGATAGCCAAAAACATTCAGTACTTC
cdr3_aa: CASSGTIAKNIQYF
j_call: TRBJ2-4
clone_size: .
d_call: .
v_call: TRBV27

cdr3_nt: TGTGCCAGCAGCGTAGGTCACAATCCCTCTGGGGCCAACGTCCTGACTTTC
cdr3_aa: CASSVGHNPSGANVLTF
j_call: TRBJ2-6
clone_size: many
d_call: .
v_call: TRBV9

cdr3_nt: TGTGCCAGCAGTCACCACGGGGGAGGGAACACTGAAGCTTTCTTT
cdr3_aa: CASSHHGGGNTEAFF
j_call: TRBJ1-1
clone_size: .
d_call: .
v_call: TRBV27

cdr3_nt: TGTGCCTGGAGCGTAGCAAGGACGGGTCTCTTTAGCAATCAGCCCCAGCATTTT
cdr3_aa: CAWSVARTGLFSNQPQHF
j_call: TRBJ1-5
clone_size: .
d_call: .
v_call: TRBV30

cdr3_nt: TGCGCCACCCGACGGGGGCCCTCCTACGAGCAGTACTTC
cdr3_aa: CATRRGPSYEQYF
j_call: TRBJ2-7
clone_size: .
d_call: .
v_call: TRBV5-1

cdr3_nt: TGTGCCAGCAGTCACGGTGGGGGGGCCGCTAATCAGCCCCAGCATTTT
cdr3_aa: CASSHGGGAANQPQHF
j_call: TRBJ1-5
clone_size: .
d_call: .
v_call: TRBV28

cdr3_nt: TGTGCCAGCTCACCCACGACAGGCGACTATGGCTACACCTTC
cdr3_aa: CASSPTTGDYGYTF
j_call: TRBJ1-2
clone_size: .
d_call: .
v_call: TRBV18

cdr3_nt: TGTGCCAGCCTGCGACTCGGGAGAGATACGCAGTATTTT
cdr3_aa: CASLRLGRDTQYF
j_call: TRBJ2-3
clone_size: .
d_call: .
v_call: TRBV11-2

cdr3_nt: TGTGCCAGCAGCTTAGGAGGATGGGGGACTGAAGCTTTCTTT
cdr3_aa: CASSLGGWGTEAFF
j_call: TRBJ1-1
clone_size: .
d_call: .
v_call: TRBV11-2

cdr3_nt: TGTGCCAGCAGCCAACCCGGGGTACTAGCGACTAGCACAGATACGCAGTATTTT
cdr3_aa: CASSQPGVLATSTDTQYF
j_call: TRBJ2-3
clone_size: .
d_call: TRBD2
v_call: TRBV5-4

cdr3_nt: TGTGCCACCAGCCCGGAACGACAGGGTCAGCGCAATCAGCCCCAGCATTTT
cdr3_aa: CATSPERQGQRNQPQHF
j_call: TRBJ1-5
clone_size: .
d_call: TRBD1
v_call: TRBV15

cdr3_nt: TGTGCCAGCAGCATAAGCGGGAGTAAATACAATGAGCAGTTCTTC
cdr3_aa: CASSISGSKYNEQFF
j_call: TRBJ2-1
clone_size: .
d_call: TRBD2
v_call: TRBV9

cdr3_nt: TGTGCCAGCAGTGAATATGGGGCGGGACAGACCGGGGAGCTGTTTTTT
cdr3_aa: CASSEYGAGQTGELFF
j_call: TRBJ2-2
clone_size: .
d_call: .
v_call: TRBV25-1

cdr3_nt: TGTGCCACATCGTCAGGGGGGTGGGTGAACACTGAAGCTTTCTTT
cdr3_aa: CATSSGGWVNTEAFF
j_call: TRBJ1-1
clone_size: few
d_call: TRBD1
v_call: TRBV27

cdr3_nt: TGTGCCAGCAGTCTCTCCGGCGGACTCCCAAACGAGCTGTTTTTT
cdr3_aa: CASSLSGGLPNELFF
j_call: TRBJ2-2
clone_size: .
d_call: .
v_call: TRBV6-5

cdr3_nt: TGTGCCAGTAGTATCCTGGCCGGGAGGTACGAGCAGTACTTC
cdr3_aa: CASSILAGRYEQYF
j_call: TRBJ2-7
clone_size: .
d_call: TRBD2
v_call: TRBV19

cdr3_nt: TGTGCCAGTAGTTGGGACAGGGGACCTTATAGCAATCAGCCCCAGCATTTT
cdr3_aa: CASSWDRGPYSNQPQHF
j_call: TRBJ1-5
clone_size: once
d_call: TRBD1
v_call: TRBV19